One and the same sample provided the 3 T cell receptor beta chains below, sequenced in a study of blood T cell repertoires in COVID-19. This table comes from immunoSEQ multiplex PCR, and its TCRdb copy is limited to in-frame clones, with some not included. The table has some 50,000 clones, over 75% seen once. Source material: peripheral blood. The receptors come from a human donor in a cohort sampled during active COVID-19.

This chain links TRBV12-5 with TRBJ2-3, with a tentative D call TRBD1 (5 bases). Per the germline V gene, CDR1 is LGHNT and CDR2 is FRNRAP. The CDR3 runs 13 residues. V was clipped by 6 bases and J by 2 bases, with 9 bases between them. The CDR3 is CASGMTATDTQYF. DNA for the CDR3: TGTGCTAGTGGAATGACAGCCACAGATACGCAGTATTTT. The complete variable domain, with remaining parts taken from reference TRBV12-5 and TRBJ2-3, reads DARVTQTPRHKVTEMGQEVTMRCQPILGHNTVFWYRQTMMQGLELLAYFRNRAPLDDSGMPKDRFSAEMPDATLATLKIQPSEPRDSAVYFCASGMTATDTQYFGPGTRLTVL.

In nucleotides, the CDR3 is TGCGCCAGCAGCCCGGGACAAAGCTCTGGGGCCAACGTCCTGACTTTC. It encodes CASSPGQSSGANVLTF. The V and J genes are TRBV5-1 and TRBJ2-6; D perhaps matches TRBD1 (6 bases). CDR1 is SGHRS and CDR2 is YFSETQ in the germline V gene. With 4 bases removed from V and 0 bases from J, the gap between germline ends came to 11 bases. The CDR3 sequence is 16 residues long.

CDR3 nucleotides: TGTGCCAGCAGTAATCGACAGGGGAACACCGGGGAGCTGTTTTTT. This sequence encodes CASSNRQGNTGELFF. This sequence joins TRBV6-5 and TRBJ2-2; 7 nucleotides agree with TRBD1. This CDR3 comprises 15 residues. Germline CDR1 MNHEY, CDR2 SVGAGI. J gave up 1 base and V 5 bases, and 4 bases lay outside the gene matches.